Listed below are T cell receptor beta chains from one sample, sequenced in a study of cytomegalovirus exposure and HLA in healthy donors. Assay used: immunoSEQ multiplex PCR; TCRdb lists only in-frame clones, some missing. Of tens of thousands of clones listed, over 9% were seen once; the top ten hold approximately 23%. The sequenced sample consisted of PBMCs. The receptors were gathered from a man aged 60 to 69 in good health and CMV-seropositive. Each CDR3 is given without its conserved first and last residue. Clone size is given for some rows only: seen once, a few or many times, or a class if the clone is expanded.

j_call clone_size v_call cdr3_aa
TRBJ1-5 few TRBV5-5 ASSLLVTGDQPQH
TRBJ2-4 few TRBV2 ASSEGLAKNIQY
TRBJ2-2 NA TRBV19 ASSPQGTGSTGELF
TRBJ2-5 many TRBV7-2 ASGQRGGETQY
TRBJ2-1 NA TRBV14 ASSPRTLYNEQF
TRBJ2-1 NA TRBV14 ASSQDRNSRGKVNEQF
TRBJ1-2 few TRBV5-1 ASSLGGPNGYT
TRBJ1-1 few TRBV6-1 ASSEAKAGVTEAF
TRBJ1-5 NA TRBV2 ASSLDRGNQPQH
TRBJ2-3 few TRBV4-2 ASSQDLLAADTQY
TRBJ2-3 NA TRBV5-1 ASSFQYTQY
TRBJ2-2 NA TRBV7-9 ASSLVVNTGELF
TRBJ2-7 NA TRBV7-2 ASSSSIITYEQY
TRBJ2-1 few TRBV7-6 ASSASGRPEGEQF
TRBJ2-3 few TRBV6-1 ASSEYGPGQGLPDTQY
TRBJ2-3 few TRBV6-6 ASSRPRSGGSDTQY
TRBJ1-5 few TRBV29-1 SVGQSTASNQPQH
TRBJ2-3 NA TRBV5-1 ASSSSGVTDTQY
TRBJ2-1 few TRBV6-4 ASSGGPYNEQF
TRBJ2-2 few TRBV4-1 ASSQDGGRTGELF
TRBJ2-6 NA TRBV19 ASRQDIVLVPGANVLT
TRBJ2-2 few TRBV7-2 ASSLPGAFEHRGAV
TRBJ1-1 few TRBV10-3 AISAHTGHTEAF
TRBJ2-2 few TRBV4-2 ASSQGTGVMTNTGELF
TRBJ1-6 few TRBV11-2 ASSPRDRGEYSPLH
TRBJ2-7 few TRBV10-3 ASARDSYEQY
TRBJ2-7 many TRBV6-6 ASSFSDRAASSEQY
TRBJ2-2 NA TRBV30 AWSVSRVGAGELF
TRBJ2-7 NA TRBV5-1 ASSLEQSYEQY
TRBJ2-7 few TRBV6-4 ASSVAANSGYEQY
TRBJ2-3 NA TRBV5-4 ASSPGTGPTSTDTQY